This TCR beta chain derives from a study of blood T cell repertoires in COVID-19. This CDR3 has 16 amino acids. Looked up from germline, CDR1 is SGHRS and CDR2 is YFSETQ. Trimming took off 3 bases at V and 3 bases at J, with 18 bases between the two ends. Profiled with immunoSEQ multiplex PCR; TCRdb holds only in-frame clones, not every one. The sample includes more than 300,000 clones, nearly 90% of them seen just once. The receptor was derived from a woman in her twenties or thirties who had recovered from COVID-19. Sequenced sample: PBMCs or T cells enriched from blood (not recorded which). The V and J genes are TRBV5-1 and TRBJ2-5; D possibly corresponds to TRBD1 (6 bases). CDR3 nucleotide sequence: TGCGCCAGCAGCTCCGGCTCGACAGGAGTTGAAGAGACCCAGTACTTC. Translation: CASSSGSTGVEETQYF.